The sequence of this T cell receptor beta chain was determined in a study of blood T cell repertoires in COVID-19. Study as a whole: Both acute and convalescent COVID-19 samples were obtained from the United States, Italy and Spain. PBMCs, B-cell-depleted T cells, or T cells were the source of the cDNA or gDNA that made up the material.

Authors' methods: Reference gene primer amplification gave estimated nucleated cell counts. The data were produced by immunoSEQ multiplex PCR, yet TCRdb's version contains in-frame clones alone and is incomplete. V and J calls and clone size come straight from that table; D and trimming were deduced from the DNA. This sample carries under 90,000 clones, over 75% of them seen once, and the ten largest clones take about 17%. CDR3 size: 15 residues. Germline lookup yields CDR1 SGHTA and CDR2 FQGNSA. After removal of 5 bases from V and 4 bases from J, the junction contained 2 bases not matched to a gene.

The TCR comes from a woman of 80 years or more with active or convalescent COVID-19. Sample: peripheral blood. This chain uses TRBV7-2 with TRBJ2-5, with TRBD2 matching over 15 bases. CDR3 amino acids: CASSEGLAGGETQYF. In DNA, the CDR3 is TGTGCCAGCAGCGAGGGACTAGCGGGAGGAGAGACCCAGTACTTC.